A selection of T cell receptor beta chains follows, all from one sample in a study of blood T cell repertoires in COVID-19. Only in-frame clones appear in the TCRdb table, and some are missing; sequencing was by immunoSEQ multiplex PCR. The sample has over 200,000 clones, less than 90% seen once. Sequencing was carried out using peripheral blood. Every receptor here comes from a man aged 40-49 years with active or convalescent COVID-19. Each CDR3 is given with its conserved first and last residue. D genes are given only for firm matches. The size field is filled for only some rows; it gives once, few, many or a size class.

clone_size j_call d_call cdr3_length v_call cdr3_nt cdr3_aa
- TRBJ2-5 - 12 TRBV3-1/TRBV3-2 TGTGCCAGCAGCCAAGCGGGAGAGACCCAGTACTTC CASSQAGETQYF
- TRBJ2-1 - 16 TRBV6-4 TGTGCCAGCAGTGACTCCGGCAGGGACTCCTACAATGAGCAGTTCTTC CASSDSGRDSYNEQFF
- TRBJ1-1 - 15 TRBV28 TGTGCCAGCAGTCGTCTCCCAGCAGGGTCCCCTGAAGCTTTCTTT CASSRLPAGSPEAFF
- TRBJ1-3 - 17 TRBV5-1 TGCGCCAGCAGCTTGGGGCTCAGGACAGCCTCTGGAAACACCATATATTTT CASSLGLRTASGNTIYF
- TRBJ1-1 - 14 TRBV6-5 TGTGCCAGCAGTTCCCCTGGAGGGATGCCTGAAGCTTTCTTT CASSSPGGMPEAFF
- TRBJ1-4 - 15 TRBV5-6 TGTGCCAGCAGCTCGGTGACAGAAGATAATGAAAAACTGTTTTTT CASSSVTEDNEKLFF
- TRBJ2-1 - 12 TRBV29-1 TGCAGCGTTGACCCTCGGGCTAGCGTGGAGTTCTTC CSVDPRASVEFF
- TRBJ1-1 - 15 TRBV5-8 TGTGCCAGCAGCTTGCCCCATAGGAGGGGAACTGAAGCTTTCTTT CASSLPHRRGTEAFF
- TRBJ1-1 TRBD1 16 TRBV5-1 TGCGCCAGCAGTGCTCTACAGGGGGCTCAGAACACTGAAGCTTTCTTT CASSALQGAQNTEAFF
few TRBJ2-2 - 12 TRBV2 TGTGCCAGCAGTGTGGGAGGCGGGGAGCTGTTTTTT CASSVGGGELFF
- TRBJ1-2 TRBD1 15 TRBV27 TGTGCCAGCAGTTTGCTAGGACAGGGAACCGATGGCTACACCTTC CASSLLGQGTDGYTF
- TRBJ2-1 TRBD2 14 TRBV6-5 TGTGCCAGCAGTCGGCTAGCGGGGGTCAATGAGCAGTTCTTC CASSRLAGVNEQFF